The 31 T cell receptor beta chains presented below share a single source sample, sequenced in a study of response to subunit inactivated influenza vaccine. TCRdb redid the calling of the RT-PCR reads with MiXCR, one entry per CDR3 protein. The sample holds 500,000 or so distinct CDR3 sequences, approximately 17% seen once. Sequencing was performed on CD4+ T cells sorted from PBMCs, taken less than 30 months after vaccination. The receptors were sampled from a man in his fifties or sixties who received an inactivated influenza vaccine.

This clonotype was recorded a few times. The chain has TRBV18 and TRBJ2-1; TRBD1 might be the D (6 bases). Germline loops: CDR1 KGHSH, CDR2 LQKENI. V lost 1 base and J 7 bases, leaving 11 bases between the germline ends. The CDR3 spans 14 residues. CDR3 coding DNA: TGTGCCAGCTCACCACGAACCCAGGGGAATGAGCAGTTCTTC. The encoded protein is CASSPRTQGNEQFF.

The genes are TRBV29-1 and TRBJ2-2; the D gene is possibly TRBD1 (6 bases). This CDR3 contains 12 residues. CDR1 SQVTM and CDR2 ANQGSEA come from the germline V gene. Trimming left V 4 bases short and J 6 bases short, with 9 bases between. The CDR3 region has the DNA TGCAGCGTTGGACAGGCCCCCGGGGAGCTGTTTTTT. It translates to CSVGQAPGELFF.

Only a few counts were recorded for this clonotype. The chain couples TRBV12-3 or TRBV12-4 to TRBJ2-7; either TRBD1 or TRBD2 may fit D (5 bases each). CDR3 length: 14 amino acids. Trimming stripped 5 bases from V and 4 bases from J, with 15 bases between. CDR3 loop: CASSPGVGGYEQYF. In DNA, the CDR3 is TGTGCCAGCAGTCCCGGAGTTGGGGGTTACGAGCAGTACTTC.

The V and J genes are TRBV7-9 and TRBJ1-2; D gene ambiguous. From germline, CDR1 is SEHNR and CDR2 FQNEAQ (reference sequence). The CDR3 has 15 amino acids. V was cut by 1 base and J by 4 bases, with 13 bases left in between. The CDR3 sequence: CASSLDNSVGYGYTF. CDR3 nucleotides: TGTGCCAGCAGCTTAGATAACAGTGTAGGCTATGGCTACACCTTC.

In its sample, this clonotype was seen a few times. The chain links TRBV18 to TRBJ2-2; TRBD2 might be the D (6 bases). Trimming stripped 1 base from V and 2 bases from J, with 8 bases between. This CDR3 has 15 residues. Germline assignment: CDR1 KGHSH and CDR2 LQKENI. In DNA, the CDR3 is TGTGCCAGCTCACCACTAGCGGCAAACACCGGGGAGCTGTTTTTT. Its protein is CASSPLAANTGELFF.

Comments on this clonotype: Compared with germline, one end of the junction differs, possibly owing to a read error. V and J are TRBV5-1 and TRBJ2-5; perhaps TRBD1 as D (6 bases). The CDR3 is 15 residues long. Germline values: CDR1 SGHRS, CDR2 YFSETQ. The CDR3 loop reads CASSLIRGNQEIQYF. The CDR3 region has the DNA TGCGCCAGCAGCCTAATAAGGGGGAACCAAGAGATCCAGTACTTC.

This clonotype occurred a few times. The genes are TRBV14 and TRBJ2-7; D is possibly TRBD1 or TRBD2 (5 bases each). In germline, CDR1 is SGHDN, CDR2 FVKESK. The CDR3 covers 16 residues. The V and J ends lost 0 bases and 4 bases respectively, with 16 bases between them. CDR3 in amino acids: CASSQDTGTLHYEQYF. The CDR3 nucleotides are TGTGCCAGCAGCCAAGATACCGGGACCTTACATTACGAGCAGTACTTC.

CDR3 amino acids: CASSPTSSGGEQYF. The CDR3 coding sequence is TGTGCCAGCAGCCCCACTTCCAGCGGGGGGGAACAGTACTTC. The chain recombines TRBV7-2 with TRBJ2-7; TRBD2 agrees at 10 bases. The CDR3 loop spans 14 amino acids. V lost 5 bases to trimming and J lost 10 bases; unmatched junction nucleotides: 11. Germline CDR1 reads SGHTA; CDR2 reads FQGNSA.

This clonotype was found a few times. The V call is TRBV20-1, the J call TRBJ2-3, with TRBD1 as a possible D gene (7 bases). Trimming removed 5 bases at V and 0 bases at J, with 12 bases between. Germline assignment: CDR1 DFQATT and CDR2 SNEGSKA (reference sequence). The CDR3 length is 14 residues. This chain's CDR3 is CSAPPGGSTDTQYF. The CDR3 DNA reads as TGCAGTGCTCCCCCAGGGGGGAGCACAGATACGCAGTATTTT.

This CDR3 reads CASKSSGELFF. DNA of the CDR3: TGTGCCAGCAAATCCTCCGGGGAGCTGTTTTTT. The chain carries TRBV2 and TRBJ2-2; D is uncertain. Trimming took 7 bases from V and 6 from J, leaving 6 bases between them. The CDR3 has 11 amino acids. Germline-derived CDR1 and CDR2 are SNHLY and FYNNEI.

This clonotype was recorded only once. The rearrangement joins TRBV24-1 to TRBJ2-1; the match to TRBD2 covers 11 bases. The CDR3 loop spans 17 amino acids. Germline V gives CDR1 KGHDR, CDR2 SFDVKD. V lost 3 bases and J lost 6; bases outside the gene matches: 9. CDR3 DNA: TGTGCCACCAGTGATCCCTTAGCGGGAGGGCCCGGCAATGAGCAGTTCTTC. This codes for CATSDPLAGGPGNEQFF.

The chain has TRBV5-1 and TRBJ1-3, with a possible D match to TRBD1 (6 bases). V was trimmed by 4 bases and J by 0 bases, leaving 11 bases between them. This CDR3 has 15 residues. From germline, CDR1 is SGHRS and CDR2 YFSETQ. CDR3 bases: TGCGCCAGCAGCGAGACAGGATTCTCTGGAAACACCATATATTTT. It yields the protein CASSETGFSGNTIYF.

The chain couples TRBV7-6 to TRBJ2-1, with 10 nucleotides matching TRBD2. The J segment lost 9 bases and the V segment lost 4 bases, leaving 12 bases of the junction unmatched. The CDR3 loop spans 16 amino acids. The V gene's germline CDR1 is SGHVS and CDR2 FNYEAQ. CDR3: CASSSLPQRGGVEQFF. The CDR3 bases are TGTGCCAGCAGCTCCCTTCCCCAGCGGGGGGGCGTTGAGCAGTTCTTC.

The CDR3 region is CAISDAQRYEQYF. DNA for the CDR3: TGTGCCATCAGTGACGCTCAGAGGTACGAGCAGTACTTC. The rearrangement links TRBV10-3 to TRBJ2-7, with no clear D. The germline gives CDR1 ENHRY, CDR2 SYGVKD. With 3 bases removed from V and 4 bases from J, the gap between germline ends came to 10 bases. This CDR3 has 13 residues.

This clonotype turned up a few times. J is TRBJ2-2 and V is TRBV20-1; no reliable D call. The CDR3 has 16 amino acids. Germline V gene sequence: CDR1 DFQATT, CDR2 SNEGSKA (reference sequence). V was trimmed by 7 bases and J by 2 bases, leaving 20 bases between them. CDR3 sequence (DNA): TGCAGTGGCCCCTCCCCGGCTCCCATTAACACCGGGGAGCTGTTTTTT. Translating it yields CSGPSPAPINTGELFF.

This clonotype has a single count. The gene calls are TRBV5-7 and TRBJ2-1; 11 nucleotides match TRBD2. TRBV5-7 is identified as an open reading frame with a role that is uncertain. The CDR3 covers 17 residues. The junction had 13 bases not matched to a gene; V was cut back by 8 bases and J by 3 bases. As DNA, the CDR3 is TGTGCCAGGGGCTGGGGGCCGACTAGCGGGGACTACAATGAGCAGTTCTTC. Amino acids: CARGWGPTSGDYNEQFF.

This chain joins TRBV5-1 and TRBJ2-3; 7 bases agree with TRBD1. CDR3 length equals 14 residues. V lost 3 bases to trimming and J lost 2 bases; unmatched junction nucleotides: 3. CDR1 is SGHRS and CDR2 is YFSETQ in the germline V gene. DNA for the CDR3: TGCGCCAGCAGCTCTGGACAGGACACAGATACGCAGTATTTT. Amino acids: CASSSGQDTDTQYF.

The V call is TRBV20-1, the J call TRBJ1-1; TRBD1 is a possible D gene (5 bases). The V end was cut by 1 base, the J end by 0 bases, with 15 bases between. Germline CDR1 DFQATT, CDR2 SNEGSKA (reference sequence). This CDR3 has 16 amino acids. CDR3 nucleotide sequence: TGCAGTGCTAGAGTGGGGACCGTCCTCATGAACACTGAAGCTTTCTTT. Residues: CSARVGTVLMNTEAFF.

The CDR3 bases are TGCAGTGCTAGCGCCCGGACTACACAGCGTGTAATTAAAGAGACCCAGTACTTC. Encoded protein: CSASARTTQRVIKETQYF. This chain links TRBV20-1 with TRBJ2-5; possibly TRBD2 for D (6 bases). The length of the CDR3 is 18 residues. The V gene's germline CDR1 is DFQATT and CDR2 SNEGSKA (reference sequence). V dropped 3 bases and J dropped 3 bases, with 26 bases sitting between them.

This clonotype has more than one count but fewer than ten. The V call is TRBV2, the J call TRBJ2-1, with D possibly TRBD2 on 6 matching bases. The CDR3 has 15 amino acids. V was pared by 5 bases and J by 3 bases, with 14 bases between. CDR1 SNHLY and CDR2 FYNNEI come from the germline V gene. CDR3 sequence: CASSQDRGGYNEQFF. CDR3 nucleotide sequence: TGTGCCAGCAGTCAGGATAGGGGAGGCTACAATGAGCAGTTCTTC.

V usage is TRBV5-1 and J usage is TRBJ1-5; a weak D match, TRBD1 (6 bases). The CDR3 totals 15 residues. CDR1 is SGHRS and CDR2 is YFSETQ in the germline V gene. The V end was cut by 0 bases, the J end by 7 bases, with 14 bases between. In nucleotides, the CDR3 is TGCGCCAGCAGCTTGGCCGGGACAACCAACCAGCCCCAGCATTTT. As protein: CASSLAGTTNQPQHF. Variable domain in full (rest from reference TRBV5-1 and TRBJ1-5): KAGVTQTPRYLIKTRGQQVTLSCSPISGHRSVSWYQQTPGQGLQFLFEYFSETQRNKGNFPGRFSGRQFSNSRSEMNVSTLELGDSALYLCASSLAGTTNQPQHFGDGTRLSIL.

This clonotype was recorded a few times. This chain links TRBV10-3 with TRBJ2-6, with D unresolved. CDR1 and CDR2 (germline): ENHRY, SYGVKD. The CDR3 is 15 amino acids. V lost 4 bases, J lost 1 base, and 8 bases lay in between. The CDR3 nucleotides are TGTGCCATCAGTGGGAGTGTGTCTGGGGCCAACGTCCTGACTTTC. It is translated as CAISGSVSGANVLTF.

V and J are TRBV5-6 and TRBJ2-5; 11 positions agree with TRBD1. The junction had 13 bases not matched to a gene; V was cut back by 2 bases and J by 4 bases. Germline CDR1 reads SGHDT; CDR2 reads YYEEEE. This CDR3 has 18 residues. Here the CDR3 reads CASSLLGQGALWGETQYF. The CDR3 bases are TGTGCCAGCAGCTTATTAGGACAGGGGGCCCTCTGGGGAGAGACCCAGTACTTC.

V usage is TRBV9 and J usage is TRBJ2-3; the D is unclear. Between the trimmed V and J ends, which lost 3 bases and 5 bases, there was a span of 13 bases. Germline lookup yields CDR1 SGDLS and CDR2 YYNGEE. This CDR3 region has 14 residues. CDR3 DNA sequence: TGTGCCAGCAGCGCTGACCCTTTAAAAGATACGCAGTATTTT. The encoded protein is CASSADPLKDTQYF.

This clonotype was found many times. The chain links TRBV6-2 or TRBV6-3 to TRBJ1-6; 8 bases map to TRBD1. V shed 2 bases and J 8 bases; nucleotides not matched to a gene: 5. From germline, CDR1 is MNHEY and CDR2 SVGEGT. This CDR3 spans 15 amino acids. CDR3 residues: CASSYGQGNDSPLHF. The CDR3 DNA follows: TGTGCCAGCAGTTACGGACAGGGAAACGATTCACCCCTCCACTTT.

In this sample, this clonotype turned up a few times. This chain links TRBV4-2 with TRBJ1-2, with TRBD1 matching 7 bases. CDR1 and CDR2 from the germline V gene are LGHNA and YNFKEQ. With V trimmed by 2 bases and J by 5 bases, 5 bases remained unmatched. The CDR3 runs 14 residues. The CDR3 bases are TGTGCCAGCAGCCAACTTGACAGGGCGTATGGCTACACCTTC. Protein: CASSQLDRAYGYTF.

The rearrangement links TRBV3-1 to TRBJ1-1, with a possible D match to TRBD1 (5 bases). The CDR3 sequence is 13 residues long. Trimming stripped 0 bases from V and 10 bases from J, with 12 bases between. Per germline, CDR1 LGHDT and CDR2 YNNKEL (reference sequence). The DNA of the CDR3 is TGTGCCAGCAGCCAAGATGTGGAGACAGCAGCTTTCTTT. Its translation: CASSQDVETAAFF.

V usage is TRBV7-2 and J usage is TRBJ2-1, with TRBD2 identical over 9 bases. After removal of 6 bases from V and 2 bases from J, the junction contained 5 bases not matched to a gene. CDR3 size: 15 residues. CDR1 and CDR2 (germline): SGHTA, FQGNSA. CDR3 nucleotide sequence: TGTGCCAGCAGACGGCGGGGGGGCCCCTACAATGAGCAGTTCTTC. This sequence encodes CASRRRGGPYNEQFF.

CDR3 sequence (DNA): TGTGCCAGCTCACCGCGGACAGGGGGCTATTACGAGCAGTACTTC. Its translation is CASSPRTGGYYEQYF. V and J are TRBV18 and TRBJ2-7, with 11 nucleotides matching TRBD1. There are 15 residues in the CDR3. Germline trimming cut 3 bases from V and 4 bases from J; bases unmatched to any gene: 5. Germline CDR1 is KGHSH and CDR2 is LQKENI.

V and J are TRBV5-1 and TRBJ2-1, with a weak D call TRBD2 (6 bases). Germline CDR1 reads SGHRS; CDR2 reads YFSETQ. The ends were cut back, 2 bases at V and 7 bases at J, with 13 bases in the middle. The CDR3 totals 14 residues. In DNA form, the CDR3 reads TGCGCCAGCAGCTTAGGCGGGATTGAGAATGAGCAGTTCTTC. Protein sequence: CASSLGGIENEQFF.

V and J are TRBV7-8 and TRBJ1-1; D unclear. Germline CDR1 and CDR2: SGHVS and FQNEAQ. CDR3 length equals 13 residues. V was clipped by 1 base and J by 8 bases, with 11 bases between them. The CDR3 loop reads CASSLGPFGEAFF. The CDR3 DNA reads TGTGCCAGCAGCTTAGGCCCGTTCGGGGAAGCTTTCTTT.